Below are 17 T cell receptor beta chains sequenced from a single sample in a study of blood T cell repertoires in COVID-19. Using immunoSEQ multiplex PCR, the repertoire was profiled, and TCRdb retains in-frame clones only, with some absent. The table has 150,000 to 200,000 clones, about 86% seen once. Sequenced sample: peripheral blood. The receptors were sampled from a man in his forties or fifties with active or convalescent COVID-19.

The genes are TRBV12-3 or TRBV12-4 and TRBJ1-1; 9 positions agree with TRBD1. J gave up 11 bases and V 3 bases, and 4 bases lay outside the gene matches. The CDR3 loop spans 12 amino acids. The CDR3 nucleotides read TGTGCCAGCAGTTTGGGGACAGGGTGGGCTTTCTTT. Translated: CASSLGTGWAFF.

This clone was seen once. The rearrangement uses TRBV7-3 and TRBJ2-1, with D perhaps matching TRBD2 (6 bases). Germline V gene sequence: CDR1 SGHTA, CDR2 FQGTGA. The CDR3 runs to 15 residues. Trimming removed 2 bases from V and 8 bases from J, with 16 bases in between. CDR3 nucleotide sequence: TGTGCCAGCAGCTTAGACATTTCTTCGGGGGATGAGCAGTTCTTC. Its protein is CASSLDISSGDEQFF.

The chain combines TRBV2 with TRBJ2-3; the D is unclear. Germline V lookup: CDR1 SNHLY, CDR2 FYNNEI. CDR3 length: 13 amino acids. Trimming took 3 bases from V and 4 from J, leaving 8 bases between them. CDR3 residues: CASSEKRADTQYF. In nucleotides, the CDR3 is TGTGCCAGCAGTGAGAAAAGAGCAGATACGCAGTATTTT.

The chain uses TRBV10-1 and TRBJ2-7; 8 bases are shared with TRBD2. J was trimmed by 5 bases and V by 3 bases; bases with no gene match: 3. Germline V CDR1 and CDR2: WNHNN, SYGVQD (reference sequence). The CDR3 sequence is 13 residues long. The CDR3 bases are TGCGCCAGCAGTGATAGCGGGAATCACGAGCAGTACTTC. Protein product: CASSDSGNHEQYF.

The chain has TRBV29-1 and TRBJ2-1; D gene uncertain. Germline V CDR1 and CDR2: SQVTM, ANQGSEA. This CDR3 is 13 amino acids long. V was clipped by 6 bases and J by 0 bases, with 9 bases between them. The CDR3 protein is CSVAPSSYNEQFF. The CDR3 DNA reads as TGCAGCGTCGCACCGAGCTCCTACAATGAGCAGTTCTTC.

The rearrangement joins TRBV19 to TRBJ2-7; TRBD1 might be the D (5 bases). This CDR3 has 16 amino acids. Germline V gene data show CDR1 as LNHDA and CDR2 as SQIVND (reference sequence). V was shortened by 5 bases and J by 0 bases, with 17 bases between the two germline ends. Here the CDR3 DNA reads TGTGCCAGTAGTTTTCAGGGCCAACCTAGCTCCTACGAGCAGTACTTC. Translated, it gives CASSFQGQPSSYEQYF.

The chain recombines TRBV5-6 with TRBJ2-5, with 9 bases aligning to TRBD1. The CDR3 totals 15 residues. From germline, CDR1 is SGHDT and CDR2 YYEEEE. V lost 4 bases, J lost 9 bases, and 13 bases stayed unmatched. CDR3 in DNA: TGTGCCAGCAGCGGATACCGGGACAGGGTTTTGCCCCAGTACTTC. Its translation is CASSGYRDRVLPQYF. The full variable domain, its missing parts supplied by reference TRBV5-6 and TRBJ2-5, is DAGVTQSPTHLIKTRGQQVTLRCSPKSGHDTVSWYQQALGQGPQFIFQYYEEEERQRGNFPDRFSGHQFPNYSSELNVNALLLGDSALYLCASSGYRDRVLPQYFGPGTRLLVL.

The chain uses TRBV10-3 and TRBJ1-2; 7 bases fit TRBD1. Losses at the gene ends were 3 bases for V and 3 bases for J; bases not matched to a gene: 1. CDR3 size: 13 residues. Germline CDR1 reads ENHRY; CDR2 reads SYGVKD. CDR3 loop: CAISETGDYGYTF. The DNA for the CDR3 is TGTGCCATCAGTGAAACAGGGGACTATGGCTACACCTTC.

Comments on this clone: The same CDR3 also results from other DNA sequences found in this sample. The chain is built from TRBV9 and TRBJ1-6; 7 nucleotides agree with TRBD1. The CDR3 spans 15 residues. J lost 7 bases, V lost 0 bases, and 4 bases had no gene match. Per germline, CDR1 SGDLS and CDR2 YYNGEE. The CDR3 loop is CASSVVETGNSPLHF. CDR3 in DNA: TGTGCCAGCAGCGTAGTGGAGACAGGGAATTCACCCCTCCACTTT.

CDR3 sequence: CASSFPSGGATDTQYF. The CDR3 DNA is TGTGCCAGCAGCTTTCCTAGCGGGGGGGCCACAGATACGCAGTATTTT. V is TRBV7-9 and J is TRBJ2-3; TRBD2 matches 12 bases. The CDR3 sequence is 16 residues long. J gave up 2 bases and V 3 bases, and 3 bases lay outside the gene matches. Per the germline V gene, CDR1 is SEHNR and CDR2 is FQNEAQ (reference sequence). Filled out from reference TRBV7-9 and TRBJ2-3, the complete variable domain reads DTGVSQNPRHKITKRGQNVTFRCDPISEHNRLYWYRQTLGQGPEFLTYFQNEAQLEKSRLLSDRFSAERPKGSFSTLEIQRTEQGDSAMYLCASSFPSGGATDTQYFGPGTRLTVL.

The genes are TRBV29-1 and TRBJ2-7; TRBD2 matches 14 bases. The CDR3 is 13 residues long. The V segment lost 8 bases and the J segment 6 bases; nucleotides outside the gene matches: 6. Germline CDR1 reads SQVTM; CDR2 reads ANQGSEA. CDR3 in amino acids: CSSVGLAGGEQYF. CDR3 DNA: TGCAGCTCTGTAGGACTAGCGGGAGGCGAGCAGTACTTC.

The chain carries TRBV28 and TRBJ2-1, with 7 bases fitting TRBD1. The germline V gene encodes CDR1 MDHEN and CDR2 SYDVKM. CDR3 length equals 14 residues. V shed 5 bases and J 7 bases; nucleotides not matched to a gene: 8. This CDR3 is CASSPGTVTNEQFF. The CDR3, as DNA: TGTGCCAGCAGTCCCGGGACAGTTACAAATGAGCAGTTCTTC.

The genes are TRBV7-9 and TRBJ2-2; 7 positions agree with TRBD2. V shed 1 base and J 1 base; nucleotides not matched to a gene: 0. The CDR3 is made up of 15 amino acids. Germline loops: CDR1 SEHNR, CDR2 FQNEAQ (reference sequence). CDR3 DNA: TGTGCCAGCAGCTTAGAGCGGGAGAACACCGGGGAGCTGTTTTTT. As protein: CASSLERENTGELFF.

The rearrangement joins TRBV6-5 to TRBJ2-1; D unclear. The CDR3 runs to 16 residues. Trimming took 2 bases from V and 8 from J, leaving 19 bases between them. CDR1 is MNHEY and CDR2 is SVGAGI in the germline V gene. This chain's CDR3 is CASSYQTPRMSHEQFF. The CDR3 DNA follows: TGTGCCAGCAGTTACCAGACACCCCGAATGTCCCATGAGCAGTTCTTC.

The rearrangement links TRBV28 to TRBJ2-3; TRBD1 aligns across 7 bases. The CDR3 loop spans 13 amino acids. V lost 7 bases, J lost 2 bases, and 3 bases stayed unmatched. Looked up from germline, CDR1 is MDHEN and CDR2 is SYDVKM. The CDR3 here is CASIRGTTDTQYF. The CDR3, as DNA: TGTGCCAGCATCAGGGGGACCACAGATACGCAGTATTTT.

This CDR3 reads CASSVGTGLKRNEKLFF. The DNA for the CDR3 is TGTGCCAGCAGTGTCGGGACAGGGCTAAAACGTAATGAAAAACTGTTTTTT. V and J are TRBV6-1 and TRBJ1-4; 9 bases line up with TRBD1. Trimming took 4 bases from V and 4 from J; bases not matched to a gene: 10. This CDR3 is 17 amino acids long. CDR1 is MNHNS, CDR2 SASEGT, per germline.

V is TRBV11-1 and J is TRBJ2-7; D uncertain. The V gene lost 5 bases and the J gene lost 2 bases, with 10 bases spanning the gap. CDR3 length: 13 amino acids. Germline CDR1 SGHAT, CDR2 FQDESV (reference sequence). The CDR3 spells CASSPPSAYEQYF. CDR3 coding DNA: TGTGCCAGCAGCCCCCCCAGCGCCTACGAGCAGTACTTC. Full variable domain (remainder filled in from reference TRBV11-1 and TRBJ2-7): EAEVAQSPRYKITEKSQAVAFWCDPISGHATLYWYRQILGQGPELLVQFQDESVVDDSQLPKDRFSAERLKGVDSTLKIQPAELGDSAMYLCASSPPSAYEQYFGPGTRLTVT.